This T cell receptor (beta chain) was sequenced in a study of Ad26.COV2.S vaccination and SARS-CoV-2 variants. Study-wide results and caveats: The breadth of spike-specific CD8+ and CD4+ T cell responses after vaccination was reportedly substantial.

The sample's treatment: some 20 received Ad26.COV2.S at low or high dose, single or two shots; about 5 received placebo; per-sample allocation not given. Each sample was drawn 63 days after the first injection (of vaccine or placebo). This Boston cohort included adults aged 18-55 years. A note on this clone: The antigen remains unidentified.

Sequencing used immunoSEQ multiplex PCR; TCRdb keeps in-frame clones, though not all of them. Among 320,000 or so clones listed, roughly nine tenths were seen once. The sequence was collected from a person between 18 and 65 years old who received the Ad26.COV2.S COVID-19 vaccine or a placebo. Sequenced here: peripheral blood, sampled in a trial of Ad26.COV2.S vaccine versus placebo.

The CDR3 region is CASSDFGTQYF. CDR3 in DNA: TGTGCCAGCAGTGATTTCGGGACCCAGTACTTC. The J gene is TRBJ2-5, the V gene TRBV2, with no clear D. Trimming took off 3 bases at V and 7 bases at J, with 6 bases between the two ends. The CDR3 has 11 amino acids. Germline CDR1 is SNHLY and CDR2 is FYNNEI.